This passage covers 3 T cell receptor beta chains from one sample sequenced in a study of OX40 agonist ivuxolimab in advanced cancers. Generated by immunoSEQ multiplex PCR, the TCRdb table keeps only in-frame clones and is missing some. The sample includes some 80,000 clones, roughly 90% of them seen just once. This material consisted of CD4+ or CD8+ T cells sorted from blood, taken in a trial of the OX40 agonist ivuxolimab. All receptors derive from an adult with an advanced solid tumor such as melanoma, head and neck, liver or kidney cancer.

CDR3 loop: CASSQDRPYGYTF. DNA of the CDR3: TGCGCCAGCAGCCAAGACCGCCCATATGGCTACACCTTC. The chain uses TRBV4-1 and TRBJ1-2; D remains ambiguous. The germline CDR1 and CDR2 sequences are MGHRA and YSYEKL. CDR3 length equals 13 residues. The germline V and J ends were trimmed by 0 bases and 5 bases, with 7 bases remaining between them.

This clone occurred once. V is TRBV7-8 and J is TRBJ2-7, with TRBD1 matching over 7 bases. The CDR3 is 14 residues long. Germline trimming cut 2 bases from V and 5 bases from J; bases unmatched to any gene: 6. Germline lookup yields CDR1 SGHVS and CDR2 FQNEAQ. DNA of the CDR3: TGTGCCAGCAGCTTACGGGACAGTTCCCACGAGCAGTACTTC. Its translation: CASSLRDSSHEQYF.

The chain joins TRBV6-5 to TRBJ1-2, with D possibly matching TRBD1 (5 bases). Trimming cost V 5 bases and J 3 bases, with 10 bases left between them. Germline V CDR1 and CDR2: MNHEY, SVGAGI. This CDR3 comprises 13 residues. As DNA, the CDR3 is TGTGCCAGCAGTGCCCGGGACGACTATGGCTACACCTTC. Amino acids: CASSARDDYGYTF.